This record covers a single T cell receptor beta chain. This CDR3 spans 13 amino acids. The germline V and J ends were trimmed by 7 bases and 10 bases, with 14 bases remaining between them. Per the germline V gene, CDR1 is MGHDK and CDR2 is SYGVNS. Assay: immunoSEQ multiplex PCR; the TCRdb copy retains only in-frame clones and omits some. The data hold around 190,000 clones, with around nine tenths observed a single time. This record comes from a study of control samples from healthy donors and cancer patients. Sequencing input: blood. The TCR originated in a man aged 25 to 45 in good health. This chain joins TRBV25-1 and TRBJ1-6; TRBD1 might be the D (6 bases). The CDR3, as DNA: TGTGCCAGCACCGGGGGCTTGTGGTCACCCCTCCACTTT. As protein: CASTGGLWSPLHF.